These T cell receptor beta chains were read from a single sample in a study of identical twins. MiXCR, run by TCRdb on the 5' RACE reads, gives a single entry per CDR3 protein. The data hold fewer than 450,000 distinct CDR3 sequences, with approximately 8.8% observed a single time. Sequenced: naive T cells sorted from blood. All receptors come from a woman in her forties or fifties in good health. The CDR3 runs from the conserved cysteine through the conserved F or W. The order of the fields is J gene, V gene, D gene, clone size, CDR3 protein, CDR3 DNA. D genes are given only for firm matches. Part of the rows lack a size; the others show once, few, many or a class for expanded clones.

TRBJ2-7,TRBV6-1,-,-,CASSERVGGYEQYF,TGTGCCAGCAGTGAAAGGGTCGGGGGCTACGAGCAGTACTTC
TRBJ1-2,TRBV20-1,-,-,CSARVSQTSYGYTF,TGCAGTGCTAGGGTTAGTCAGACAAGCTATGGCTACACCTTC
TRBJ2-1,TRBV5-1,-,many,CASSLEGASYNEQFF,TGCGCCAGCAGCTTGGAAGGGGCCTCCTACAATGAGCAGTTCTTC
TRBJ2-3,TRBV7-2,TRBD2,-,CASSLGERDLTDTQYF,TGTGCCAGCAGCTTAGGGGAGCGGGACCTCACAGATACGCAGTATTTT
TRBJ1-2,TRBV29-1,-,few,CSVEEGHIFNYGYTF,TGCAGCGTTGAAGAAGGACATATCTTTAACTATGGCTACACCTTC
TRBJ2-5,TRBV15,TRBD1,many,CATSRDRLTGRRETQYF,TGTGCCACCAGCAGAGATCGTTTGACAGGGCGTCGAGAGACCCAGTACTTC
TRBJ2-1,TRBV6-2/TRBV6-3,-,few,CAGGRESEQFF,TGTGCCGGGGGACGTGAGAGTGAGCAGTTCTTC
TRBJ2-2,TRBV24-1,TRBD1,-,CATSDPMGQGMIGELFF,TGTGCCACCAGTGATCCTATGGGACAGGGGATGATCGGGGAGCTGTTTTTT
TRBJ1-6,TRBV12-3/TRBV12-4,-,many,CASRTNSPLHF,TGTGCCAGCAGAACTAATTCACCCCTCCACTTT
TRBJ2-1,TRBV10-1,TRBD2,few,CASSGHSGSSYNEQFF,TGCGCCAGCAGTGGTCATAGCGGGAGCTCCTACAATGAGCAGTTCTTC
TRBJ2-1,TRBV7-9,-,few,CASSLVGTGGNEQFF,TGTGCCAGCAGCTTAGTGGGGACTGGAGGCAATGAGCAGTTCTTC
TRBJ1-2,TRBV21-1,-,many,CASSKEEGASYGYTF,TGTGCCAGCAGCAAAGAGGAGGGGGCGAGCTATGGCTACACCTTC